A selection of T cell receptor beta chains follows, all from one sample in a study of blood T cell repertoires in COVID-19. Libraries were prepared by immunoSEQ multiplex PCR; TCRdb keeps only in-frame clonotypes and omits some of them. In the table there are fewer than 400,000 clones, around 82% of which are singletons. Sequenced material: peripheral blood. All receptors derive from a man aged 25-45 years with active or convalescent COVID-19. CDR3s include the opening cysteine and the closing phenylalanine or tryptophan. The D gene is left open where the match is weak. Clone sizes are given selectively: once, few, many, or a class where the clone is expanded.

V gene: TRBV7-9
clone size: -
D gene: -
J gene: TRBJ2-6
CDR3 protein: CASRFVGVSSGANVLTF
CDR3 DNA: TGTGCCAGCAGATTCGTAGGGGTGAGCTCTGGGGCCAACGTCCTGACTTTC

V gene: TRBV18
clone size: -
D gene: TRBD1
J gene: TRBJ1-1
CDR3 protein: CASSAGQGKAEAFF
CDR3 DNA: TGTGCCAGCTCAGCGGGACAGGGAAAGGCTGAAGCTTTCTTT

V gene: TRBV28
clone size: few
D gene: -
J gene: TRBJ1-5
CDR3 protein: CASSFGRSLRQPQHF
CDR3 DNA: TGTGCCAGCAGTTTCGGGAGGTCCCTGCGGCAGCCCCAGCATTTT

V gene: TRBV6-5
clone size: once
D gene: TRBD1
J gene: TRBJ1-2
CDR3 protein: CASSYGTGMDGYTF
CDR3 DNA: TGTGCCAGCAGTTACGGGACAGGGATGGATGGCTACACCTTC

V gene: TRBV3-1/TRBV3-2
clone size: -
D gene: TRBD1
J gene: TRBJ2-7
CDR3 protein: CASSTNRDRASEQYF
CDR3 DNA: TGTGCCAGCAGTACAAACCGGGACAGGGCTTCCGAGCAGTACTTC

V gene: TRBV12-5
clone size: -
D gene: -
J gene: TRBJ1-3
CDR3 protein: CASGLLGGGRILYF
CDR3 DNA: TGTGCTAGTGGTTTGCTGGGCGGAGGGCGGATCCTATATTTT

V gene: TRBV4-3
clone size: -
D gene: -
J gene: TRBJ1-3
CDR3 protein: CASSQDGQGGNTIYF
CDR3 DNA: TGCGCCAGCAGCCAAGATGGCCAGGGTGGAAACACCATATATTTT

V gene: TRBV19
clone size: -
D gene: -
J gene: TRBJ2-1
CDR3 protein: CASTLAPNSYNEQFF
CDR3 DNA: TGTGCCAGTACCCTGGCCCCCAACTCCTACAATGAGCAGTTCTTC

V gene: TRBV19
clone size: -
D gene: -
J gene: TRBJ1-1
CDR3 protein: CASSIGPSEAFF
CDR3 DNA: TGTGCCAGTAGTATAGGGCCCTCAGAAGCTTTCTTT

V gene: TRBV28
clone size: -
D gene: TRBD1
J gene: TRBJ2-1
CDR3 protein: CASSFPQGWDEQFF
CDR3 DNA: TGTGCCAGCAGTTTTCCACAGGGGTGGGATGAGCAGTTCTTC

V gene: TRBV11-3
clone size: -
D gene: -
J gene: TRBJ2-7
CDR3 protein: CASSLRGWDHEQYF
CDR3 DNA: TGTGCCAGCAGCTTAAGGGGGTGGGACCACGAGCAGTACTTC

V gene: TRBV9
clone size: -
D gene: -
J gene: TRBJ2-3
CDR3 protein: CASSVDSGVTDTQYF
CDR3 DNA: TGTGCCAGCAGCGTAGATTCAGGGGTGACAGATACGCAGTATTTT

V gene: TRBV27
clone size: -
D gene: TRBD1
J gene: TRBJ1-1
CDR3 protein: CAGTGHTEAFF
CDR3 DNA: TGTGCCGGGACAGGGCACACTGAAGCTTTCTTT

V gene: TRBV11-2
clone size: -
D gene: TRBD1
J gene: TRBJ1-1
CDR3 protein: CASSFGQGAKAFF
CDR3 DNA: TGTGCCAGCAGCTTTGGACAGGGGGCGAAAGCTTTCTTT

V gene: TRBV4-3
clone size: few
D gene: -
J gene: TRBJ2-5
CDR3 protein: CASSQEGWFGETQYF
CDR3 DNA: TGCGCCAGCAGCCAAGAGGGCTGGTTTGGAGAGACCCAGTACTTC

V gene: TRBV11-3
clone size: -
D gene: -
J gene: TRBJ2-2
CDR3 protein: CASSLGNFENTGELFF
CDR3 DNA: TGTGCCAGCAGCCTCGGGAACTTTGAGAACACCGGGGAGCTGTTTTTT

V gene: TRBV9
clone size: -
D gene: TRBD2
J gene: TRBJ2-3
CDR3 protein: CASRRTSGTDTQYF
CDR3 DNA: TGTGCCAGCAGACGGACTAGCGGCACAGATACGCAGTATTTT

V gene: TRBV19
clone size: once
D gene: TRBD2
J gene: TRBJ2-2
CDR3 protein: CASSAASGTGELFF
CDR3 DNA: TGTGCCAGTAGTGCCGCTAGCGGGACCGGGGAGCTGTTTTTT

V gene: TRBV6-1
clone size: -
D gene: -
J gene: TRBJ1-5
CDR3 protein: CASSEGGGPQPQHF
CDR3 DNA: TGTGCCAGCAGTGAAGGTGGAGGGCCTCAGCCCCAGCATTTT

V gene: TRBV7-2
clone size: once
D gene: -
J gene: TRBJ1-3
CDR3 protein: CASVDEVFSGNTIYF
CDR3 DNA: TGTGCCAGTGTCGATGAGGTTTTCTCTGGAAACACCATATATTTT

V gene: TRBV5-1
clone size: -
D gene: TRBD2
J gene: TRBJ2-5
CDR3 protein: CASSLVLAGAQETQYF
CDR3 DNA: TGCGCCAGCAGCTTGGTGCTAGCGGGGGCCCAAGAGACCCAGTACTTC

V gene: TRBV27
clone size: -
D gene: -
J gene: TRBJ2-7
CDR3 protein: CASSRGIEQYF
CDR3 DNA: TGTGCCAGCAGTAGGGGGATCGAGCAGTACTTC

V gene: TRBV11-2
clone size: -
D gene: -
J gene: TRBJ1-1
CDR3 protein: CASSLAGGTEAFF
CDR3 DNA: TGTGCCAGCAGCTTAGCGGGTGGAACTGAAGCTTTCTTT

V gene: TRBV3-1/TRBV3-2
clone size: -
D gene: TRBD2
J gene: TRBJ2-3
CDR3 protein: CASSQGGLAGGTQYF
CDR3 DNA: TGTGCCAGCAGCCAAGGAGGGCTAGCGGGGGGCACGCAGTATTTT

V gene: TRBV12-3/TRBV12-4
clone size: -
D gene: TRBD2
J gene: TRBJ2-1
CDR3 protein: CASSQTSREQFF
CDR3 DNA: TGTGCCAGCAGTCAGACTAGCAGGGAGCAGTTCTTC

V gene: TRBV11-2
clone size: -
D gene: -
J gene: TRBJ2-5
CDR3 protein: CASTSRGTGTPLTQYF
CDR3 DNA: TGTGCCAGCACCTCTAGGGGGACCGGGACCCCATTGACCCAGTACTTC

V gene: TRBV24-1
clone size: -
D gene: -
J gene: TRBJ2-7
CDR3 protein: CATSAYRGGSYEQYF
CDR3 DNA: TGTGCCACCAGCGCATACAGGGGGGGTTCCTACGAGCAGTACTTC

V gene: TRBV18
clone size: -
D gene: TRBD2
J gene: TRBJ2-1
CDR3 protein: CASSTTSASYNEQFF
CDR3 DNA: TGTGCCAGCTCAACTACTAGCGCCTCCTACAATGAGCAGTTCTTC

V gene: TRBV7-2
clone size: once
D gene: -
J gene: TRBJ2-2
CDR3 protein: CASSLNPGGSTGELFF
CDR3 DNA: TGTGCCAGCAGCCTAAACCCTGGCGGCAGCACCGGGGAGCTGTTTTTT

V gene: TRBV15
clone size: -
D gene: -
J gene: TRBJ1-2
CDR3 protein: CATSRGQGVNYGYTF
CDR3 DNA: TGTGCCACCAGCAGGGGACAAGGGGTTAACTATGGCTACACCTTC

V gene: TRBV27
clone size: -
D gene: -
J gene: TRBJ2-1
CDR3 protein: CASMSGLDEQFF
CDR3 DNA: TGTGCCAGCATGAGTGGGCTTGATGAGCAGTTCTTC

V gene: TRBV7-9
clone size: -
D gene: -
J gene: TRBJ2-1
CDR3 protein: CASSLTHHSYNEQFF
CDR3 DNA: TGTGCCAGCAGCTTAACACACCACTCCTACAATGAGCAGTTCTTC

V gene: TRBV19
clone size: -
D gene: -
J gene: TRBJ1-3
CDR3 protein: CASEGRGTNTIYF
CDR3 DNA: TGTGCCAGCGAGGGTCGGGGAACAAACACCATATATTTT

V gene: TRBV28
clone size: -
D gene: -
J gene: TRBJ2-1
CDR3 protein: CASNPTRDDEQFF
CDR3 DNA: TGTGCCAGCAACCCTACCAGGGATGATGAGCAGTTCTTC

V gene: TRBV10-2
clone size: -
D gene: TRBD2
J gene: TRBJ2-1
CDR3 protein: CAISTSGEYNEQFF
CDR3 DNA: TGCGCCATCTCGACTAGCGGGGAGTACAATGAGCAGTTCTTC

V gene: TRBV30
clone size: -
D gene: -
J gene: TRBJ1-5
CDR3 protein: CAWRVGGGSNQPQHF
CDR3 DNA: TGTGCCTGGAGGGTTGGGGGCGGTAGCAATCAGCCCCAGCATTTT

V gene: TRBV9
clone size: -
D gene: TRBD2
J gene: TRBJ2-7
CDR3 protein: CASSPGLAGYYEQYF
CDR3 DNA: TGTGCCAGCAGCCCCGGGCTAGCGGGGTACTACGAGCAGTACTTC

V gene: TRBV11-3
clone size: -
D gene: TRBD1
J gene: TRBJ2-2
CDR3 protein: CASSSTGDTGELFF
CDR3 DNA: TGTGCCAGCAGCTCGACAGGGGACACCGGGGAGCTGTTTTTT

V gene: TRBV7-2
clone size: -
D gene: TRBD1
J gene: TRBJ1-4
CDR3 protein: CASSLYGQGAGEKLFF
CDR3 DNA: TGTGCCAGCAGCCTATACGGACAGGGGGCTGGTGAAAAACTGTTTTTT

V gene: TRBV2
clone size: -
D gene: -
J gene: TRBJ2-7
CDR3 protein: CASINSEWIGEQYF
CDR3 DNA: TGTGCCAGCATCAATAGCGAGTGGATTGGCGAGCAGTACTTC

V gene: TRBV19
clone size: -
D gene: -
J gene: TRBJ2-2
CDR3 protein: CASNPFAREGAGELFF
CDR3 DNA: TGTGCCAGTAACCCCTTCGCCAGGGAGGGGGCCGGGGAGCTGTTTTTT